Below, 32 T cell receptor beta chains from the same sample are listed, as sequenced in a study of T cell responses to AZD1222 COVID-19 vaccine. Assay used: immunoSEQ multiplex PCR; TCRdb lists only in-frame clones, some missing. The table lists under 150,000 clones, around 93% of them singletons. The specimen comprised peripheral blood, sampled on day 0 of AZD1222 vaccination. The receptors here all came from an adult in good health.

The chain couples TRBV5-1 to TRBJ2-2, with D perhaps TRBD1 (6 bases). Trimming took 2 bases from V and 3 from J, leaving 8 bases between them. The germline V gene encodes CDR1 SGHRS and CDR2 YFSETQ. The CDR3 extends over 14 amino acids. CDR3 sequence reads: CASSLGGDTGELFF. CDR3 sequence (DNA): TGCGCCAGCAGCTTAGGGGGAGACACCGGGGAGCTGTTTTTT.

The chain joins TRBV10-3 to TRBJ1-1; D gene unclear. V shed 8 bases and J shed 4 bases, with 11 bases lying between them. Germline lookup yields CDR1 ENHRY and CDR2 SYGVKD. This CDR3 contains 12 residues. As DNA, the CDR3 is TGTGCCATCGGGATCCCAGGCACTGAAGCTTTCTTT. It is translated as CAIGIPGTEAFF.

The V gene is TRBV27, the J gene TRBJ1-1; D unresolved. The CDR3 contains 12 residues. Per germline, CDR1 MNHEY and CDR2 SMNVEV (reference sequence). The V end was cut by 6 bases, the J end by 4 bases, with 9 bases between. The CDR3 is CASRTAGTEAFF. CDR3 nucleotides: TGTGCCAGCAGGACCGCAGGCACTGAAGCTTTCTTT.

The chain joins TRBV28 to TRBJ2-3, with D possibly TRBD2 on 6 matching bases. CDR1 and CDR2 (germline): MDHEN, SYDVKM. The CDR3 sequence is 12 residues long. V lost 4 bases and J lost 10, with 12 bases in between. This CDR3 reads CASSSAGGAQYF. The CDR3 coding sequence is TGTGCCAGCAGTTCCGCCGGAGGGGCGCAGTATTTT.

This chain's CDR3 is CASSEEWSTDTQYF. The CDR3, as DNA: TGCGCCAGCAGTGAGGAGTGGAGCACAGATACGCAGTATTTT. The chain has TRBV10-1 and TRBJ2-3; no firm D call. This CDR3 spans 14 amino acids. Germline CDR1 WNHNN, CDR2 SYGVQD (reference sequence). V lost 2 bases and J lost 0, with 6 bases in between.

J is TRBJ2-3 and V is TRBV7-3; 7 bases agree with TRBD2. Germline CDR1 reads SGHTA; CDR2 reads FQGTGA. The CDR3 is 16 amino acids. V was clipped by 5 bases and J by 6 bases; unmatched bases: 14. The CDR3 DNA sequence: TGTGCCAGCAGCAAGGCCCCGGGAGGCCGGGGGGATACGCAGTATTTT. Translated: CASSKAPGGRGDTQYF.

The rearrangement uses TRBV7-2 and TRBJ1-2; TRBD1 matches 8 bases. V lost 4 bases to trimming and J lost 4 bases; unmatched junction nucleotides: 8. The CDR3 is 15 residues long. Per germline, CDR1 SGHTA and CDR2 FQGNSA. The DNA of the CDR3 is TGTGCCAGCAGCTCCCGACAGGGGTGGATCTATGGCTACACCTTC. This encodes CASSSRQGWIYGYTF.

The CDR3 region is CASSSPSNQPQHF. The CDR3 DNA reads as TGTGCCAGCAGTTCCCCCAGCAATCAGCCCCAGCATTTT. V and J are TRBV12-3 or TRBV12-4 and TRBJ1-5; D is uncertain. The length of the CDR3 is 13 residues. V was pared by 4 bases and J by 1 base, with 5 bases between.

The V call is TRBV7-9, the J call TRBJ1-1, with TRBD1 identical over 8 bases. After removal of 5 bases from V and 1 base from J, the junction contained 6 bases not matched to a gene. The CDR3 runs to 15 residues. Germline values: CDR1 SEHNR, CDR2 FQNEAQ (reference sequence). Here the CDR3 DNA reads TGTGCCAGCAGCCCTCCGGACAGGGCGAACACTGAAGCTTTCTTT. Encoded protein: CASSPPDRANTEAFF.

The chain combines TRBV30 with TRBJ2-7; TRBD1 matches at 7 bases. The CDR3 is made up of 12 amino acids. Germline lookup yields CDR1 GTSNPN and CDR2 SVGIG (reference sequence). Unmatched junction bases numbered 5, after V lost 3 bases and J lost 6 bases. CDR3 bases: TGTGCCTGGAGCGGGACAGCTTCCGAGCAGTACTTC. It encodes CAWSGTASEQYF.

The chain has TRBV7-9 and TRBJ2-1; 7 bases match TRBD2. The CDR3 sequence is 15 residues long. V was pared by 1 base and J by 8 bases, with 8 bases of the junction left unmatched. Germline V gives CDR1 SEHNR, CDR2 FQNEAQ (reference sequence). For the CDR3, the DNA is TGTGCCAGCAGCTTAGTTTCTGCGGGAGTCGATGAGCAGTTCTTC. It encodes CASSLVSAGVDEQFF.

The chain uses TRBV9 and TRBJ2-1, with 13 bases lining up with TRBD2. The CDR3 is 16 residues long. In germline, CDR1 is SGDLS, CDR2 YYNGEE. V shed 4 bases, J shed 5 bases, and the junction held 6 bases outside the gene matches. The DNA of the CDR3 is TGTGCCAGCAGCCCGCGGACTAGCGGGGGCAACAATGAGCAGTTCTTC. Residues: CASSPRTSGGNNEQFF.

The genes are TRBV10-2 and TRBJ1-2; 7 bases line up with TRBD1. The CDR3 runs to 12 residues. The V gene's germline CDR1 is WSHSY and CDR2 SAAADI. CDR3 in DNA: TGCGCTGTTCAGGGGGCTAACTATGGCTACACCTTC. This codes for CAVQGANYGYTF.

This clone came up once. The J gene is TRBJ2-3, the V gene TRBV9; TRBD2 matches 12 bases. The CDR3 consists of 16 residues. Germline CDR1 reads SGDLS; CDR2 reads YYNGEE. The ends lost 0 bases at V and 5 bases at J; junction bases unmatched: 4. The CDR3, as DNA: TGTGCCAGCAGCGTAGGGACTAGCGGGGAACTAGATACGCAGTATTTT. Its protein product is CASSVGTSGELDTQYF.

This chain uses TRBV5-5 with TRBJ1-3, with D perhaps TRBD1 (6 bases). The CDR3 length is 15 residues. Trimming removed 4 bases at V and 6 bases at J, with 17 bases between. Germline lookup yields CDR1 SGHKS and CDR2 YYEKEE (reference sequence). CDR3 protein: CASSPFSGVENTIYF. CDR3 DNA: TGTGCCAGCAGCCCTTTCTCAGGGGTGGAAAACACCATATATTTT.

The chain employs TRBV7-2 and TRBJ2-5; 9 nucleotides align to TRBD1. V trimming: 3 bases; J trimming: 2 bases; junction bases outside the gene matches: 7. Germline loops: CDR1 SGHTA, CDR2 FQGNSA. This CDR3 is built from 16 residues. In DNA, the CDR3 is TGTGCCAGCAGCTTCCAAACAGGGGGCTTACAAGAGACCCAGTACTTC. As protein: CASSFQTGGLQETQYF.

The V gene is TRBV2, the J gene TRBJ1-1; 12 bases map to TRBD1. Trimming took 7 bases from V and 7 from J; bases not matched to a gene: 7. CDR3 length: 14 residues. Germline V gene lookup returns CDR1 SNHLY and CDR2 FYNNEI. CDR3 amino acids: CASKWDRGQDEAFF. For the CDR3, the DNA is TGTGCCAGCAAATGGGACAGGGGGCAGGATGAAGCTTTCTTT.

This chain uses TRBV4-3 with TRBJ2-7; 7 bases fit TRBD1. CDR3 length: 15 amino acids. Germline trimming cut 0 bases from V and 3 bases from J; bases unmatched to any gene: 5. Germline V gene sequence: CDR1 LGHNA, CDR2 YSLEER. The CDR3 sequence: CASSQETGSNYEQYF. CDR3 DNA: TGCGCCAGCAGCCAAGAGACAGGGTCAAACTACGAGCAGTACTTC.

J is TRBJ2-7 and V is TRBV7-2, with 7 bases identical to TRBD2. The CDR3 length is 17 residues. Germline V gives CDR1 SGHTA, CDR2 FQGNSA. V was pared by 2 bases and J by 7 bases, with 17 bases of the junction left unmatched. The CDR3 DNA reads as TGTGCCAGCAGCTTATTCGAGGCGGGAGCCCCCAATCGGGAGCAGTACTTC. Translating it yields CASSLFEAGAPNREQYF.

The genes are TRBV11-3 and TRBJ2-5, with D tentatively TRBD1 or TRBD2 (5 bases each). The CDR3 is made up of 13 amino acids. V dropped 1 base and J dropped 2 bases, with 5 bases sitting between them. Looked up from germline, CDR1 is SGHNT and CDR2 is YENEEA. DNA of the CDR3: TGTGCCAGCAGCTTAGGGGGGCAAGAGACCCAGTACTTC. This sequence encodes CASSLGGQETQYF.

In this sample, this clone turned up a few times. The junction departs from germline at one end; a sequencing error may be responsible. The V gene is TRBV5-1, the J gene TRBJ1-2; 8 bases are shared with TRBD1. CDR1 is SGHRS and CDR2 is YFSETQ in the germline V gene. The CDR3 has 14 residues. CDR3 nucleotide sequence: TGCGCCAGCAGCCTAGAGACAGGGGAAGGGCCTTGGGACTTC. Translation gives CASSLETGEGPWDF.

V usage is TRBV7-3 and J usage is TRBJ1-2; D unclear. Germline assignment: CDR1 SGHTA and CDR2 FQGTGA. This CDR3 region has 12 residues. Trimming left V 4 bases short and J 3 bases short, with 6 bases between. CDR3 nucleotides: TGTGCCAGCAGCTCCCTCGACTATGGCTACACCTTC. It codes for CASSSLDYGYTF. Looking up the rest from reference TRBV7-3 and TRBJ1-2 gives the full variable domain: GAGVSQTPSNKVTEKGKYVELRCDPISGHTALYWYRQSLGQGPEFLIYFQGTGAADDSGLPNDRFFAVRPEGSVSTLKIQRTERGDSAVYLCASSSLDYGYTFGSGTRLTVV.

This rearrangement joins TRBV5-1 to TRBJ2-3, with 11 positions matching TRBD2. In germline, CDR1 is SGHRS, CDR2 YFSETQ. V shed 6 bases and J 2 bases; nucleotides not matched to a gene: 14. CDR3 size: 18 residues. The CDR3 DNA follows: TGCGCCAGCAACCGACTAGCGGGGCAACGTACCCCCACAGATACGCAGTATTTT. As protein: CASNRLAGQRTPTDTQYF.

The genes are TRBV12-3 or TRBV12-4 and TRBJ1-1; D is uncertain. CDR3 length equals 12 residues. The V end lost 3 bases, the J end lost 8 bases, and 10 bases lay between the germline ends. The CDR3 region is CASSLSGGEAFF. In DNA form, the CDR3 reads TGTGCCAGCAGTTTGAGTGGTGGCGAAGCTTTCTTT.

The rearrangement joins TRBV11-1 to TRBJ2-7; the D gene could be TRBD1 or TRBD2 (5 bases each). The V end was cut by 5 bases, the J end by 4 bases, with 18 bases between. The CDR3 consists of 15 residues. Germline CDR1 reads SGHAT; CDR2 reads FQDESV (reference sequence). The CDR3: CASSQGTPGSYEQYF. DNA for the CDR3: TGTGCCAGCAGCCAAGGGACCCCGGGTTCGTACGAGCAGTACTTC.

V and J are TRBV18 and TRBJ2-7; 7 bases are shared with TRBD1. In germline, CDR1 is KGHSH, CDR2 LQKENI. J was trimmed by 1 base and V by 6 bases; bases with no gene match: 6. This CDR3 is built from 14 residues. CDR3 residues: CASSSRQGSYEQYF. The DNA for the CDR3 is TGTGCCAGCTCCTCGCGACAGGGTTCCTACGAGCAGTACTTC.

Here the CDR3 reads CASRPRGGLSHEQYF. CDR3 DNA sequence: TGCGCCAGCAGACCCAGGGGGGGGCTTAGCCACGAGCAGTACTTC. The chain couples TRBV5-1 to TRBJ2-7, with D possibly being TRBD1 or TRBD2 (7 bases each). V lost 5 bases and J lost 5, with 20 bases in between. Germline loops: CDR1 SGHRS, CDR2 YFSETQ. The CDR3 is 15 amino acids.

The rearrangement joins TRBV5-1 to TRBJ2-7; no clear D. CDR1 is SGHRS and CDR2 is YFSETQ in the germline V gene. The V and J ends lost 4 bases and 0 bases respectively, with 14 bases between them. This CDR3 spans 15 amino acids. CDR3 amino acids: CASSRAQESSYEQYF. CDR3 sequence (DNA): TGCGCCAGCAGCCGGGCACAAGAAAGCTCCTACGAGCAGTACTTC.

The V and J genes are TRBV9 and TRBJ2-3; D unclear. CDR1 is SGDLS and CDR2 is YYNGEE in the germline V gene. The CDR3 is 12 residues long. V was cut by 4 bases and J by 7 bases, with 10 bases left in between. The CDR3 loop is CASSLSSNTQYF. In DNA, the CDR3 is TGTGCCAGCAGCCTATCCTCAAATACGCAGTATTTT.

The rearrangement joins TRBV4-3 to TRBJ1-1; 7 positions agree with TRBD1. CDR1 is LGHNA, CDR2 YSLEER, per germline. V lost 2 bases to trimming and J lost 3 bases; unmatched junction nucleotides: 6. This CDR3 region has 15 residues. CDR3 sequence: CASSQSSRGDTEAFF. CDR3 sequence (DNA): TGCGCCAGCAGCCAAAGTTCCAGGGGGGACACTGAAGCTTTCTTT.

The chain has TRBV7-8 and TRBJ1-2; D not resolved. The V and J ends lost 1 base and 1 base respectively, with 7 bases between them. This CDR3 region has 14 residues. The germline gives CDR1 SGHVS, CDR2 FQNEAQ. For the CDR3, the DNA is TGTGCCAGCAGCTTAGACCAGAATAACTATGGCTACACCTTC. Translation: CASSLDQNNYGYTF.

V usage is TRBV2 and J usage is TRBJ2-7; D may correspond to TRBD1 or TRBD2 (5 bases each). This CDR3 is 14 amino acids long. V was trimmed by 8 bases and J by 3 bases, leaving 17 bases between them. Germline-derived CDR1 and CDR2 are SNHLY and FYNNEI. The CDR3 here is CASATGPAGYEQYF. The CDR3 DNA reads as TGTGCCAGCGCAACGGGACCGGCAGGCTACGAGCAGTACTTC.